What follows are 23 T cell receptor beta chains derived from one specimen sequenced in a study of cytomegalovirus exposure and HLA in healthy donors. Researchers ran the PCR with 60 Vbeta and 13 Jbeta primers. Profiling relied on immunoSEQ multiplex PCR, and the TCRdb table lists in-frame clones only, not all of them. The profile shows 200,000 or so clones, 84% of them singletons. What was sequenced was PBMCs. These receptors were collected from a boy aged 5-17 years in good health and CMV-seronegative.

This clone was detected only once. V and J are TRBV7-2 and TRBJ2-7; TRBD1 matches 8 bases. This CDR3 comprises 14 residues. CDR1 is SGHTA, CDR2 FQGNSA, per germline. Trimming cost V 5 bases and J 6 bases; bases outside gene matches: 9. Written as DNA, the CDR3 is TGTGCCAGCAGCCAAGGGACAGGTTGGGGCGAGCAGTACTTC. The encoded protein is CASSQGTGWGEQYF.

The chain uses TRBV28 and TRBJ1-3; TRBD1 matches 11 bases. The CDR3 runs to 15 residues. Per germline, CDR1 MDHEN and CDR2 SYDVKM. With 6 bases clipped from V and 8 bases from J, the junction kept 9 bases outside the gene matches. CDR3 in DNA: TGTGCCAGCAGAGACGGGACAGGGGGTGTAGACACCATATATTTT. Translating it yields CASRDGTGGVDTIYF.

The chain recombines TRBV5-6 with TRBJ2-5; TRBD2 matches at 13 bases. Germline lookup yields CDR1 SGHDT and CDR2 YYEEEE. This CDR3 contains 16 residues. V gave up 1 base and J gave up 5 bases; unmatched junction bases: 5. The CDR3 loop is CASSLTSGRARETQYF. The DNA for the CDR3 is TGTGCCAGCAGCTTGACTAGCGGGAGGGCCCGGGAGACCCAGTACTTC.

CDR3 sequence reads: CASTPPDRSEQYF. CDR3 nucleotide sequence: TGTGCCAGCACCCCACCGGACAGATCCGAGCAGTACTTC. The chain is built from TRBV14 and TRBJ2-7; D is possibly TRBD1 (6 bases). The germline gives CDR1 SGHDN, CDR2 FVKESK. V lost 7 bases and J 6 bases, leaving 16 bases between the germline ends. The CDR3 has 13 residues.

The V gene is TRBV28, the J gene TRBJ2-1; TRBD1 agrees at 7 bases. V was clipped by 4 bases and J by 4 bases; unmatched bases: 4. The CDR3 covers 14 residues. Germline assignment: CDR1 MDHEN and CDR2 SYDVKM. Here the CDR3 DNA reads TGTGCCAGCAGTTCAGGGGGTCGGTACAATGAGCAGTTCTTC. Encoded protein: CASSSGGRYNEQFF.

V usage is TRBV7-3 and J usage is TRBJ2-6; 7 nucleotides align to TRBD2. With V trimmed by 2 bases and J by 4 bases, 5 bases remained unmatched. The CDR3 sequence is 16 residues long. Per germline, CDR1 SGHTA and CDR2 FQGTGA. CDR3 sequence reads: CASSLDRTRGANVLTF. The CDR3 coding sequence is TGTGCCAGCAGCTTAGACCGGACTAGGGGGGCCAACGTCCTGACTTTC.

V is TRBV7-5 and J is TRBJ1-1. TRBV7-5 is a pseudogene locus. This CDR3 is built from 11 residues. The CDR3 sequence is CARSHKFRTKF. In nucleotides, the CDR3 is TGTGCCAGAAGCCATAAATTCCGCACTAAATTT.

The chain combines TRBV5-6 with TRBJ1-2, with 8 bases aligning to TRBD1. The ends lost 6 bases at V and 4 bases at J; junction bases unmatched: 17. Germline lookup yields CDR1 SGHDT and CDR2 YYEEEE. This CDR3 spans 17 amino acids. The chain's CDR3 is CASNLGGTGVTIYGYTF. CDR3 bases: TGTGCCAGCAATTTGGGCGGGACAGGAGTCACCATCTATGGCTACACCTTC.

The CDR3 loop reads CASSSTRPRNIQYF. CDR3 DNA: TGTGCCAGCAGTTCCACTCGCCCGCGTAACATTCAGTACTTC. This chain joins TRBV28 and TRBJ2-4; D call uncertain. V lost 4 bases, J lost 7 bases, and 14 bases lay in between. Germline-derived CDR1 and CDR2 are MDHEN and SYDVKM. CDR3 length: 14 amino acids.

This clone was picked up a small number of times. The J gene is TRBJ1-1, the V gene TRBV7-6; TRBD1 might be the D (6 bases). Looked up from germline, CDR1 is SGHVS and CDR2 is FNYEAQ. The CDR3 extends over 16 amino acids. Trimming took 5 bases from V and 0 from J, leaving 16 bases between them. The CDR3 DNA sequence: TGTGCCAGCAGCCCTCCTCCGACAGGACTGAACACTGAAGCTTTCTTT. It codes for CASSPPPTGLNTEAFF.

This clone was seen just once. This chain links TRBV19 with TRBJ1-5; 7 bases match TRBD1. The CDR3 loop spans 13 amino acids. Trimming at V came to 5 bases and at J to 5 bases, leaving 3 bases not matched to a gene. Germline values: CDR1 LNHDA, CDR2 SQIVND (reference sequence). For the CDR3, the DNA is TGTGCCAGTAGTCGCGGGACAGATCAGCCCCAGCATTTT. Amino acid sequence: CASSRGTDQPQHF.

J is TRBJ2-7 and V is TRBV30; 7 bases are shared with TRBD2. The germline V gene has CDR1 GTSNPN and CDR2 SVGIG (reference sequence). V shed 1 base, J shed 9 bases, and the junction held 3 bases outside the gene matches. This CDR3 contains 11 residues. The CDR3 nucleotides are TGTGCCTGGAGTGGGGGAGGGCGGCAGTACTTC. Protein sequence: CAWSGGGRQYF. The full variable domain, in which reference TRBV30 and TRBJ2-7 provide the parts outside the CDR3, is SQTIHQWPATLVQPVGSPLSLECTVEGTSNPNLYWYRQAAGRGLQLLFYSVGIGQISSEVPQNLSASRPQDRQFILSSKKLLLSDSGFYLCAWSGGGRQYFGPGTRLTVT.

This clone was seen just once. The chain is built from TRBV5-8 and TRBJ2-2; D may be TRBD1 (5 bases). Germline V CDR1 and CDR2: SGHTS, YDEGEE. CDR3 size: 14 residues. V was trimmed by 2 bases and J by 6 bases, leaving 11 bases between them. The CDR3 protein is CASSFRDLPGELFF. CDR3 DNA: TGTGCCAGCAGCTTCAGGGATCTCCCCGGGGAGCTGTTTTTT.

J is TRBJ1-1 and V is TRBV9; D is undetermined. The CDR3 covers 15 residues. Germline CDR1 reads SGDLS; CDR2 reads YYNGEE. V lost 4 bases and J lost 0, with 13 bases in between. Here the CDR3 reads CASSTAGGMNTEAFF. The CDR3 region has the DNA TGTGCCAGCAGCACCGCAGGAGGTATGAACACTGAAGCTTTCTTT. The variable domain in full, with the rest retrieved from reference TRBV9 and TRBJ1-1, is DSGVTQTPKHLITATGQRVTLRCSPRSGDLSVYWYQQSLDQGLQFLIQYYNGEERAKGNILERFSAQQFPDLHSELNLSSLELGDSALYFCASSTAGGMNTEAFFGQGTRLTVV.

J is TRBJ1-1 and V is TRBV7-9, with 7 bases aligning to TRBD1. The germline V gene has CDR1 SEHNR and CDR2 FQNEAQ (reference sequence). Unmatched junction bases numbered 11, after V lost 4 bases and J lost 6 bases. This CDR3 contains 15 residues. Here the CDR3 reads CASSSRTGVSPEAFF. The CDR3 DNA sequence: TGTGCCAGCAGCTCACGGACAGGAGTGAGTCCTGAAGCTTTCTTT.

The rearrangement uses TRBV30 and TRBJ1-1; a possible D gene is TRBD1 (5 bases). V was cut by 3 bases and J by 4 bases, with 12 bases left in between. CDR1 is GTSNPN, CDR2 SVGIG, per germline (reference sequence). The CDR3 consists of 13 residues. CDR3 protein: CAWSRQPSTEAFF. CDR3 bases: TGTGCCTGGAGCCGACAGCCCAGCACTGAAGCTTTCTTT.

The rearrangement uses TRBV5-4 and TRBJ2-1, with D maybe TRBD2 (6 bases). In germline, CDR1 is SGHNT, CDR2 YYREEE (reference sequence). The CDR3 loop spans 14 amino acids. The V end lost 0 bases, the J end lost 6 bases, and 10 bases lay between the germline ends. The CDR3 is CASSLAGVSNEQFF. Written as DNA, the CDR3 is TGTGCCAGCAGCTTGGCGGGGGTGAGCAATGAGCAGTTCTTC.

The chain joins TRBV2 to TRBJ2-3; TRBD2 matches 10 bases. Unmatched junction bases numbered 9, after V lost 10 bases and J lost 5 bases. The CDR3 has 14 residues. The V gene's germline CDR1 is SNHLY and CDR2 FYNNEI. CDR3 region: CATASGGVVDTQYF. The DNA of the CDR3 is TGTGCCACGGCTAGCGGGGGCGTAGTAGATACGCAGTATTTT.

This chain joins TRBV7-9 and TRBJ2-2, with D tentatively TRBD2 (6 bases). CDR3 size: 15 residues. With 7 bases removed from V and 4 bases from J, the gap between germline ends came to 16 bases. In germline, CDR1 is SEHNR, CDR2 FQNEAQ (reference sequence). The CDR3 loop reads CASNPLGTATGELFF. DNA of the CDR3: TGTGCCAGCAACCCTCTCGGGACTGCCACCGGGGAGCTGTTTTTT.

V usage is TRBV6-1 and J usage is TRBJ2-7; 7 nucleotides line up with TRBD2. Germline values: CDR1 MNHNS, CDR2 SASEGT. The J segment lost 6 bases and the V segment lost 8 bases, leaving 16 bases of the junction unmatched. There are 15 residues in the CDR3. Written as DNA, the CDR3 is TGTGCCAGCCGGGGCGTAACTACGCCGGGGGGCGAGCAGTACTTC. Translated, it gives CASRGVTTPGGEQYF.

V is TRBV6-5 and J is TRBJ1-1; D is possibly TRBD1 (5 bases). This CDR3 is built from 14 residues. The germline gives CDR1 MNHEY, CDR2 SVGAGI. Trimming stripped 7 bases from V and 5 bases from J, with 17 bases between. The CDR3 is CASTNTPGGTEAFF. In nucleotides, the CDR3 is TGTGCCAGCACAAACACGCCCGGGGGGACTGAAGCTTTCTTT.

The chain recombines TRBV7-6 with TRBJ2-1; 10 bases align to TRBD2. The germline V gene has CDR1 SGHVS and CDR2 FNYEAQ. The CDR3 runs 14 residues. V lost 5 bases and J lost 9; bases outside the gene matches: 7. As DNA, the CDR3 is TGTGCCAGCAGCATCAGACTAGCGGGCCTTGAGCAGTTCTTC. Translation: CASSIRLAGLEQFF.

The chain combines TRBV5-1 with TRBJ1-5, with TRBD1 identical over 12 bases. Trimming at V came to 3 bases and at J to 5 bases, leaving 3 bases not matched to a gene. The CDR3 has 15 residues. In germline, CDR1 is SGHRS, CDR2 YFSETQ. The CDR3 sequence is CASSYGTGGDQPQHF. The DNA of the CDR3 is TGCGCCAGCAGCTATGGGACAGGGGGCGATCAGCCCCAGCATTTT.